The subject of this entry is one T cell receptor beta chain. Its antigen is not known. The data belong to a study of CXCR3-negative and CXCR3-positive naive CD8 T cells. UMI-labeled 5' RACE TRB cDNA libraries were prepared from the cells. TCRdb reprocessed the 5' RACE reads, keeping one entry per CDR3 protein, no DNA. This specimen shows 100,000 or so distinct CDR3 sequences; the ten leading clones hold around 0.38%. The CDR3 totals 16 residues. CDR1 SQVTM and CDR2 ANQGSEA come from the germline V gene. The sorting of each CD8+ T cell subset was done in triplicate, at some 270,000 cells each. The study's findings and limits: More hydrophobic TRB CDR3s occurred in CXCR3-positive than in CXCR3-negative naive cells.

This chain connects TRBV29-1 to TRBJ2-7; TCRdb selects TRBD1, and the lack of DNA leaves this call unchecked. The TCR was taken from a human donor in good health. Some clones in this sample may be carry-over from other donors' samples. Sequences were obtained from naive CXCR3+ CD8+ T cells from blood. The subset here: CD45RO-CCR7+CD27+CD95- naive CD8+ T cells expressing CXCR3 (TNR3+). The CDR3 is CSVEVRTGGNRGEQYF.